The rows below give T cell receptor beta chains drawn from one sample of a study of blood T cells in healthy people across ages. Each CDR3 protein is one row after TCRdb ran MiXCR on the 5' RACE reads. Of 1.5 million to 2 million distinct CDR3 sequences in the sample, 34% were seen once. The sequenced sample was blood. Source of these receptors: a woman in her thirties in good health. The CDR3 runs from the conserved cysteine through the conserved F or W. D genes are given only for firm matches. Clone size appears in some rows only: once, few, many, or a class for an expanded clone.

cdr3_aa | cdr3_nt | d_call | clone_size | j_call | v_call
CASSPLPYNTEAFF | TGTGCCAGCAGCCCCCTCCCTTACAACACTGAAGCTTTCTTT | . | . | TRBJ1-1 | TRBV7-2
CASSVGIYQPQHF | TGTGCCAGCAGTGTTGGGATTTATCAGCCCCAGCATTTT | . | . | TRBJ1-5 | TRBV6-1
CASSPGTGGPQHF | TGTGCCAGCAGCCCCGGGACCGGGGGGCCCCAGCATTTT | . | . | TRBJ1-5 | TRBV11-2
CASRTGGGEETQYF | TGTGCCAGCAGGACAGGGGGCGGGGAAGAGACCCAGTACTTC | TRBD1 | few | TRBJ2-5 | TRBV12-3/TRBV12-4
CASSGRTGLAGGDTQYF | TGTGCCAGCAGCGGAAGGACCGGACTAGCGGGGGGAGATACGCAGTATTTT | TRBD2 | . | TRBJ2-3 | TRBV3-1
CASSEYELAGGPFDEQFF | TGTGCCAGCAGTGAATATGAACTAGCGGGAGGGCCGTTCGATGAGCAGTTCTTC | TRBD2 | . | TRBJ2-1 | TRBV25-1
CAISESMSGRAGEQFF | TGTGCCATCAGTGAGTCCATGAGCGGGAGGGCCGGTGAGCAGTTCTTC | TRBD2 | . | TRBJ2-1 | TRBV10-3
CASSFSGLADLDEQYF | TGTGCCAGCAGCTTTTCCGGACTAGCGGACCTGGACGAGCAGTACTTC | TRBD2 | . | TRBJ2-7 | TRBV7-9
CASSWGGGGNEQYF | TGTGCCAGCAGTTGGGGAGGGGGGGGGAACGAGCAGTACTTC | . | once | TRBJ2-7 | TRBV27
CASSVTGGTGTGELFF | TGTGCCAGCAGCGTTACAGGGGGGACGGGCACCGGGGAGCTGTTTTTT | TRBD1 | . | TRBJ2-2 | TRBV9
CASSRTGPGELFF | TGTGCCAGCAGTCGGACAGGCCCCGGGGAGCTGTTTTTT | TRBD1 | . | TRBJ2-2 | TRBV12-3/TRBV12-4
CASSASRDANEQYF | TGTGCCAGCAGTGCGAGCCGGGACGCAAACGAGCAGTACTTC | . | . | TRBJ2-7 | TRBV2
CASSDRGPPYGYTF | TGTGCCAGCAGCGACAGGGGACCACCCTATGGCTACACCTTC | TRBD1 | . | TRBJ1-2 | TRBV9
CASSDGIAYGYTF | TGTGCCAGTAGTGATGGGATCGCATATGGCTACACCTTC | . | . | TRBJ1-2 | TRBV28
CASRVFPKGGASTDTQYF | TGTGCCAGCAGGGTTTTTCCTAAGGGGGGGGCCTCCACAGATACGCAGTATTTT | . | . | TRBJ2-3 | TRBV7-2
CASSSNTGTRSYEQYF | TGTGCCAGCAGCAGCAACACCGGGACACGGTCCTACGAGCAGTACTTC | . | once | TRBJ2-7 | TRBV27
CASTDGKKTEAFF | TGTGCCAGCACGGACGGGAAGAAGACTGAAGCTTTCTTT | . | . | TRBJ1-1 | TRBV6-1